This T cell receptor beta chain was captured in a study of type 1 and type 2 diabetes patients. Study details: The cohort mixed type 1 diabetes, type 2 diabetes and nondiabetic donors. Magnetic bead positive selection isolated CD4+ or CD8+ T cells from PBMCs.

The PCR template was genomic DNA. The TCR beta CDR3 region was amplified using 30 forward and 13 reverse primers. TCRdb analysed the multiplex PCR reads with MiXCR anew, one entry per CDR3 protein. The sample lists 250,000 or so distinct CDR3 sequences; more than 45% were seen once. Deletions cut 6 bases from V and 7 bases from J, with 15 bases between. This CDR3 region has 14 residues. A single count supports this clonotype. The chain links TRBV12-3 or TRBV12-4 to TRBJ2-2; D is ambiguous. This TCR derives from a young man with type 2 diabetes. Input material: peripheral blood mononuclear cells (PBMCs). The CDR3 protein is CASRSTSQFGELFF. Here the CDR3 DNA reads TGTGCCAGCAGGTCGACATCTCAGTTCGGGGAGCTGTTTTTT.